The 11 T cell receptor beta chains below come from one sample, sequenced in a study of kidney transplant recipient with SARS-CoV-2 infection (dated by TCRdb to about 2021). Instrument on record: Illumina MiSeq. TCRdb reran the public reads through fastp at Q25 and MiXCR, keeping productive beta chains. Rows with a matching CDR3 protein are joined into one entry that keeps the most common DNA and genes. A total of about 250,000 distinct CDR3 sequences appear in this sample, 29% of them only once. The leading ten clones occupy around 7.8% of the sample. The sample's time point label, decoded: pre-pandemic baseline sample and day 111 after first positive SARS-CoV-2 test. Sample: a blood sample, taken at baseline and on roughly day 110 from a kidney transplant recipient. Receptor source: a male patient in his thirties who had COVID-19 and was a kidney transplant recipient. After a transplant, some of the T cells may come from the graft donor.

At least ten counts were recorded for this clonotype. The chain carries TRBV7-2 and TRBJ1-4; D not resolved. The CDR3 sequence is 16 residues long. CDR1 SGHTA and CDR2 FQGNSA come from the germline V gene. V lost 3 bases to trimming and J lost 4 bases, with 15 bases between them. CDR3 loop: CASSFGPGRRNEKLFF. In DNA, the CDR3 is TGTGCCAGCAGCTTCGGACCCGGAAGGCGTAATGAAAAACTGTTTTTT.

This clonotype was counted at least ten times. J is TRBJ1-2 and V is TRBV6-1, with D possibly being TRBD1 (5 bases). Germline V gives CDR1 MNHNS, CDR2 SASEGT. The V end was cut by 5 bases, the J end by 4 bases, with 23 bases between. The CDR3 sequence is 17 residues long. The CDR3 bases are TGTGCCAGCAGTACAATGGGGGAATGTAGAAAGACCTATGGCTACACCTTC. Translation gives CASSTMGECRKTYGYTF.

This clonotype has more than one count but fewer than ten. The gene calls are TRBV9 and TRBJ2-5; a possible D gene is TRBD1 (5 bases). Germline CDR1 and CDR2: SGDLS and YYNGEE. CDR3 length: 15 residues. The V end was cut by 0 bases, the J end by 0 bases, with 9 bases between. CDR3 residues: CASSVGQIHQETQYF. The CDR3 nucleotides read TGTGCCAGCAGCGTAGGACAGATCCACCAAGAGACCCAGTACTTC.

In regard to this clonotype: It may be a read error: a sequence one base away is much more abundant. The rearrangement joins TRBV9 to TRBJ1-1, with 7 bases matching TRBD1. Germline V lookup: CDR1 SGDLS, CDR2 YYNGEE. CDR3 length equals 17 residues. J gave up 6 bases and V 3 bases, and 17 bases lay outside the gene matches. The CDR3 region has the DNA TGTGCCAGCAGCGCTAGGGGGCGATTAGGGGGCAACGCTGAAGCTTTCTTT. Protein product: CASSARGRLGGNAEAFF. Using reference TRBV9 and TRBJ1-1 for the parts outside the CDR3, the full variable domain is DSGVTQTPKHLITATGQRVTLRCSPRSGDLSVYWYQQSLDQGLQFLIQYYNGEERAKGNILERFSAQQFPDLHSELNLSSLELGDSALYFCASSARGRLGGNAEAFFGQGTRLTVV.

This clonotype has at least ten counts. J is TRBJ1-2 and V is TRBV7-7; no clear D gene. Germline V gene sequence: CDR1 SSHAT, CDR2 FNYEAQ (reference sequence). This CDR3 has 17 residues. V was shortened by 5 bases and J by 4 bases, with 23 bases between the two germline ends. CDR3 sequence (DNA): TGTGCCAGCAGCGATCTTTTTAAGTGCCGAAAGACCTATGGCTACACCTTC. It specifies CASSDLFKCRKTYGYTF.

A word on this clonotype: A much larger clone differs by one base, so this may be a read error. V usage is TRBV20-1 and J usage is TRBJ1-3; D not resolved. The CDR3 is 16 residues long. Trimming left V 0 bases short and J 0 bases short, with 12 bases between. Germline V gives CDR1 DFQATT, CDR2 SNEGSKA (reference sequence). CDR3 loop: CSARDRISHSGNTIYF. Written as DNA, the CDR3 is TGCAGTGCTAGAGATCGAATTTCCCACTCTGGAAACACCATATATTTT.

This clonotype was recorded many times. This rearrangement joins TRBV12-5 to TRBJ2-7; tentative D call: TRBD1 (6 bases). Per the germline V gene, CDR1 is LGHNT and CDR2 is FRNRAP. Trimming left V 4 bases short and J 3 bases short, with 13 bases between. The CDR3 spans 14 residues. CDR3 region: CASGSGHSLYEQYF. CDR3 nucleotides: TGTGCTAGTGGTTCGGGACACTCTCTCTACGAGCAGTACTTC. The variable domain in full, with the rest retrieved from reference TRBV12-5 and TRBJ2-7, is DARVTQTPRHKVTEMGQEVTMRCQPILGHNTVFWYRQTMMQGLELLAYFRNRAPLDDSGMPKDRFSAEMPDATLATLKIQPSEPRDSAVYFCASGSGHSLYEQYFGPGTRLTVT.

This clonotype was detected ten times or more. The V gene is TRBV5-5, the J gene TRBJ1-4; TRBD1 agrees at 9 bases. Germline V gene data show CDR1 as SGHKS and CDR2 as YYEKEE (reference sequence). The ends lost 5 bases at V and 8 bases at J; junction bases unmatched: 4. The CDR3 totals 13 residues. The CDR3 coding sequence is TGTGCCAGCAGTAGACAGGGGGGCGAAAAACTGTTTTTT. It codes for CASSRQGGEKLFF. The variable domain in full, with the rest retrieved from reference TRBV5-5 and TRBJ1-4, is DAGVTQSPTHLIKTRGQQVTLRCSPISGHKSVSWYQQVLGQGPQFIFQYYEKEERGRGNFPDRFSARQFPNYSSELNVNALLLGDSALYLCASSRQGGEKLFFGSGTQLSVL.

This clonotype turned up a few times. The V gene is TRBV6-1, the J gene TRBJ1-5; tentatively, D is TRBD1 (6 bases). V shed 3 bases and J shed 3 bases, with 12 bases lying between them. Germline V CDR1 and CDR2: MNHNS, SASEGT. This CDR3 has 15 residues. This CDR3 is CASSEGAAVNQPQHF. The DNA for the CDR3 is TGTGCCAGCAGTGAGGGGGCAGCCGTCAATCAGCCCCAGCATTTT.

The chain couples TRBV9 to TRBJ2-7, with no clear D. Germline V gene lookup returns CDR1 SGDLS and CDR2 YYNGEE. The CDR3 sequence is 18 residues long. Trimming took off 0 bases at V and 1 base at J, with 20 bases between the two ends. The DNA for the CDR3 is TGTGCCAGCAGCGTAGACGGCTTGGCGTGGGCAAGGTCCTACGAGCAGTACTTC. This codes for CASSVDGLAWARSYEQYF.

Many counts were recorded for this clonotype. The gene calls are TRBV11-2 and TRBJ2-2, with D possibly being TRBD2 (6 bases). Germline V gives CDR1 SGHAT, CDR2 FQNNGV. The CDR3 has 15 amino acids. The ends were cut back, 3 bases at V and 5 bases at J, with 13 bases in the middle. The chain's CDR3 is CASSLGGRGTGELFF. The CDR3 DNA sequence: TGTGCCAGCAGCTTGGGGGGACGGGGGACCGGGGAGCTGTTTTTT.